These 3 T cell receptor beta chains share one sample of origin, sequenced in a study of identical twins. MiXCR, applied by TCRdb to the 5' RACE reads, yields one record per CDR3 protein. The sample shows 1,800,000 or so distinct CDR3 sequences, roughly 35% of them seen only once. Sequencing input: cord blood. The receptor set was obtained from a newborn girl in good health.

CDR3 in amino acids: CASSYRGGRGDTQYF. CDR3 DNA sequence: TGTGCCAGCAGTTACCGGGGGGGCCGGGGAGATACGCAGTATTTT. This chain connects TRBV6-2 or TRBV6-3 to TRBJ2-3; TRBD2 matches 8 bases. Trimming cost V 2 bases and J 5 bases; bases outside gene matches: 6. This CDR3 is built from 15 residues. Germline CDR1 MNHEY, CDR2 SVGEGT.

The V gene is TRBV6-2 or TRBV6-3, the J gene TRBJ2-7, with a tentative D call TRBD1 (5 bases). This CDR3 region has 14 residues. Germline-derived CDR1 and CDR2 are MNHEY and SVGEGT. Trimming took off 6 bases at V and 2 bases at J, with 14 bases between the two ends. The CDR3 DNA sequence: TGTGCCAGCAGATCACAGGATTTCCCCTACGAGCAGTACTTC. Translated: CASRSQDFPYEQYF.

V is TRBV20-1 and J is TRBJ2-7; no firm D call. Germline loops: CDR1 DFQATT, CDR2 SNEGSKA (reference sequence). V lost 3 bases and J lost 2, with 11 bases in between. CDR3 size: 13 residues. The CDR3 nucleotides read TGCAGTGCTAGGTCCGCTAAGGCCTACGAGCAGTACTTC. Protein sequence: CSARSAKAYEQYF.